Presented here are 28 T cell receptor beta chains from one specimen sequenced in a study of blood T cell repertoires in COVID-19. Clones were sequenced by immunoSEQ multiplex PCR, and TCRdb holds only the in-frame ones, with some missing. This sample yields about 360,000 clones, of which about 80% are seen a single time; more than 0.95% belongs to the top ten. Sequenced: peripheral blood. Receptor source: a human donor with acute or convalescent COVID-19. The donor label of this sample is uncertain.

V and J are TRBV15 and TRBJ2-7; TRBD1 aligns across 8 bases. There are 16 residues in the CDR3. CDR1 and CDR2 from the germline V gene are LNHNV and YYDKDF (reference sequence). Trimming removed 1 base from V and 2 bases from J; junction bases left unmatched: 7. CDR3 nucleotides: TGTGCCACCAGCAGAGCTAGGACAGGGTCCACCTACGAGCAGTACTTC. Its protein product is CATSRARTGSTYEQYF.

V and J are TRBV4-2 and TRBJ2-7, with 11 nucleotides matching TRBD2. Germline values: CDR1 LGHNA, CDR2 YNFKEQ. The CDR3 is 15 residues long. The junction had 7 bases not matched to a gene; V was cut back by 6 bases and J by 3 bases. CDR3 sequence reads: CASRVRLAGLYEQYF. CDR3 nucleotides: TGTGCCAGCAGGGTAAGACTAGCGGGACTCTACGAGCAGTACTTC.

J is TRBJ2-3 and V is TRBV6-4; 10 nucleotides align to TRBD2. The CDR3 is 16 residues long. Germline V CDR1 and CDR2: MRHNA, SNTAGT. Trimming took 4 bases from V and 2 from J; bases not matched to a gene: 6. The CDR3 DNA reads as TGTGCCAGCAGTGCTATAGCGGGAGGTCCCACAGATACGCAGTATTTT. It translates to CASSAIAGGPTDTQYF.

V usage is TRBV7-9 and J usage is TRBJ1-3; D is unresolved. V shed 3 bases and J shed 0 bases, with 9 bases lying between them. Germline V lookup: CDR1 SEHNR, CDR2 FQNEAQ (reference sequence). CDR3 length equals 15 residues. The CDR3 is CASSFPGSSGNTIYF. CDR3 bases: TGTGCCAGCAGCTTTCCCGGGTCCTCTGGAAACACCATATATTTT.

This sequence joins TRBV2 and TRBJ2-7; 7 bases are shared with TRBD1. The CDR3 totals 12 residues. Losses at the gene ends were 0 bases for V and 13 bases for J; bases not matched to a gene: 6. CDR1 SNHLY and CDR2 FYNNEI come from the germline V gene. The CDR3 loop reads CASSEAGTANYF. The CDR3 DNA reads TGTGCCAGCAGTGAAGCAGGGACAGCTAACTACTTC.

The gene calls are TRBV28 and TRBJ1-5; D not certain. The CDR3 is made up of 13 amino acids. Trimming removed 6 bases at V and 4 bases at J, with 10 bases between. Germline loops: CDR1 MDHEN, CDR2 SYDVKM. CDR3 nucleotides: TGTGCCAGCAGGAGACTGATAAATCAGCCCCAGCATTTT. This translates into CASRRLINQPQHF.

The J gene is TRBJ1-1, the V gene TRBV6-1; D is undetermined. The germline V and J ends were trimmed by 3 bases and 5 bases, with 10 bases remaining between them. CDR3 length equals 13 residues. Germline CDR1 MNHNS, CDR2 SASEGT. Here the CDR3 DNA reads TGTGCCAGCAGTGACATCGGGAGGACTGAAGCTTTCTTT. It is translated as CASSDIGRTEAFF.

V gene TRBV4-2 combines with J gene TRBJ2-1; 8 bases match TRBD2. The CDR3 loop spans 17 amino acids. Trimming removed 4 bases from V and 4 bases from J; junction bases left unmatched: 12. Germline V gene lookup returns CDR1 LGHNA and CDR2 YNFKEQ. The CDR3 sequence: CASSLLGNGGAYNEQFF. DNA for the CDR3: TGTGCCAGCAGCCTACTGGGGAACGGGGGGGCTTACAATGAGCAGTTCTTC.

The J gene is TRBJ1-1, the V gene TRBV30; D is unclear. Trimming took 3 bases from V and 9 from J, leaving 8 bases between them. The CDR3 totals 10 residues. The germline V gene encodes CDR1 GTSNPN and CDR2 SVGIG (reference sequence). For the CDR3, the DNA is TGTGCCTGGAGACTCGTGAAAGCTTTCTTT. Its protein product is CAWRLVKAFF.

This clone was picked up a small number of times. Within the sample, other DNA sequences also encode this same CDR3. The chain links TRBV4-1 to TRBJ2-5; 8 bases are a match to TRBD2. The V gene end was trimmed by 4 bases and the J gene end by 4 bases; junction bases not matched to a gene: 11. The germline gives CDR1 MGHRA, CDR2 YSYEKL. CDR3 length: 16 residues. CDR3 DNA sequence: TGCGCCAGCAGCCCTAAGAGGGGGGCGGGGGGAGAGACCCAGTACTTC. Translated, it gives CASSPKRGAGGETQYF.

This clone was counted once. The V gene is TRBV18, the J gene TRBJ2-1, with TRBD1 identical over 7 bases. The CDR3 runs 13 residues. V dropped 3 bases and J dropped 10; count of bases not matched to a gene: 6. The germline CDR1 and CDR2 sequences are KGHSH and LQKENI. The CDR3 region is CASSPRQGREQFF. DNA for the CDR3: TGTGCCAGCTCACCTCGACAGGGCAGAGAGCAGTTCTTC.

J is TRBJ2-7 and V is TRBV4-1; D is ambiguous. CDR3 length: 15 amino acids. The ends were cut back, 0 bases at V and 3 bases at J, with 12 bases in the middle. CDR1 MGHRA and CDR2 YSYEKL come from the germline V gene. The CDR3 region has the DNA TGCGCCAGCAGCCAAGACCACGGGTTTGGCTACGAGCAGTACTTC. Translated: CASSQDHGFGYEQYF.

The chain links TRBV2 to TRBJ1-1, with D uncertain. Trimming left V 8 bases short and J 6 bases short, with 19 bases between. CDR1 and CDR2 (germline): SNHLY, FYNNEI. This CDR3 has 14 amino acids. In nucleotides, the CDR3 is TGTGCCAGCTCCCACTTGTTCGGTTTCGCTGAAGCTTTCTTT. Amino acids: CASSHLFGFAEAFF.

This chain uses TRBV5-5 with TRBJ1-1; TRBD1 matches 11 bases. J was trimmed by 4 bases and V by 3 bases; bases with no gene match: 5. Looked up from germline, CDR1 is SGHKS and CDR2 is YYEKEE (reference sequence). This CDR3 has 15 amino acids. CDR3 coding DNA: TGTGCCAGCAGCTGGGACAGGGGGAGTGGCACTGAAGCTTTCTTT. Translating gives CASSWDRGSGTEAFF.

The V gene is TRBV12-3 or TRBV12-4, the J gene TRBJ2-1, with TRBD2 as a possible D gene (5 bases). Trimming left V 3 bases short and J 7 bases short, with 10 bases between. The CDR3 loop spans 13 amino acids. The CDR3: CASSLGVKNEQFF. CDR3 nucleotide sequence: TGTGCCAGCAGTTTGGGAGTGAAGAATGAGCAGTTCTTC.

CDR3 bases: TGTGCCAGCAGCACCGGACAGGTCATCCCTGAAGCTTTCTTT. It is translated as CASSTGQVIPEAFF. The chain joins TRBV5-6 to TRBJ1-1; TRBD1 agrees at 7 bases. The CDR3 is 14 residues long. Trimming took 4 bases from V and 6 from J; bases not matched to a gene: 9. Germline V gene data show CDR1 as SGHDT and CDR2 as YYEEEE. Together with reference TRBV5-6 and TRBJ1-1, the CDR3 gives the full variable domain: DAGVTQSPTHLIKTRGQQVTLRCSPKSGHDTVSWYQQALGQGPQFIFQYYEEEERQRGNFPDRFSGHQFPNYSSELNVNALLLGDSALYLCASSTGQVIPEAFFGQGTRLTVV.

V and J are TRBV5-4 and TRBJ1-1, with 7 bases that match TRBD1. The J segment lost 2 bases and the V segment lost 4 bases, leaving 5 bases of the junction unmatched. Per germline, CDR1 SGHNT and CDR2 YYREEE (reference sequence). The CDR3 length is 14 residues. The CDR3 protein is CASSRTGINTEAFF. In nucleotides, the CDR3 is TGTGCCAGCAGCCGGACAGGAATTAACACTGAAGCTTTCTTT.

The V and J genes are TRBV28 and TRBJ1-1; D may be TRBD1 (6 bases). CDR3 length: 18 residues. Per the germline V gene, CDR1 is MDHEN and CDR2 is SYDVKM. Trimming shortened V by 6 bases and J by 4 bases, and 27 bases separated the two germline ends. Written as DNA, the CDR3 is TGTGCCAGCAGCCCAACCTTAGCTGGGGGGAGGGGGAGCACTGAAGCTTTCTTT. Translated, it gives CASSPTLAGGRGSTEAFF.

This chain links TRBV29-1 with TRBJ2-7, with D tentatively TRBD1 (9 bases). Germline V gene sequence: CDR1 SQVTM, CDR2 ANQGSEA. The CDR3 has 15 amino acids. V was shortened by 7 bases and J by 3 bases, with 22 bases between the two germline ends. CDR3: CSASGGGQGRYEQYF. CDR3 bases: TGCAGCGCGTCCGGGGGGGGACAGGGTCGCTACGAGCAGTACTTC.

The rearrangement links TRBV5-1 to TRBJ2-5, with D maybe TRBD2 (6 bases). This CDR3 has 14 residues. The ends were cut back, 4 bases at V and 2 bases at J, with 12 bases in the middle. Germline assignment: CDR1 SGHRS and CDR2 YFSETQ. As DNA, the CDR3 is TGCGCCAGCAGCCCGGGAGTGAGTCAAGAGACCCAGTACTTC. Amino acids: CASSPGVSQETQYF.

The V and J genes are TRBV5-1 and TRBJ1-4; 7 nucleotides agree with TRBD1. This CDR3 spans 14 amino acids. Germline V gene lookup returns CDR1 SGHRS and CDR2 YFSETQ. Trimming cost V 2 bases and J 8 bases; bases outside gene matches: 6. The CDR3 protein is CASSFDREKEKLFF. CDR3 DNA: TGCGCCAGCAGCTTCGACAGGGAAAAAGAAAAACTGTTTTTT.

V and J are TRBV19 and TRBJ2-5; weak D call: TRBD2 (7 bases). This CDR3 comprises 14 residues. Trimming shortened V by 2 bases and J by 5 bases, and 12 bases separated the two germline ends. The germline V gene has CDR1 LNHDA and CDR2 SQIVND (reference sequence). The CDR3 bases are TGTGCCAGTAGTATATCGGGGAGGGGGGAGACCCAGTACTTC. Amino acids: CASSISGRGETQYF.

This clone was counted between two and nine times. The chain recombines TRBV3-1 (or the pseudogene TRBV3-2) with TRBJ1-2; 11 positions match TRBD1. V lost 2 bases to trimming and J lost 6 bases; unmatched junction nucleotides: 5. CDR1 is LGHDT and CDR2 is YNNKEL in the germline V gene (reference sequence). This CDR3 is built from 15 residues. The CDR3 loop is CASSQPRTGGNGYTF. The CDR3 bases are TGTGCCAGCAGCCAACCCCGGACAGGGGGCAATGGCTACACCTTC.

This clone was seen only a few times. The V and J genes are TRBV13 and TRBJ1-2, with D perhaps matching TRBD1 (5 bases). The V and J ends lost 3 bases and 0 bases respectively, with 14 bases between them. This CDR3 has 16 amino acids. Germline CDR1 is PRHDT and CDR2 is FYEKMQ (reference sequence). This chain's CDR3 is CASSFTPSTANYGYTF. CDR3 in DNA: TGTGCCAGCAGCTTTACCCCGTCGACAGCTAACTATGGCTACACCTTC.

This chain joins TRBV18 and TRBJ1-4; possibly TRBD1 for D (6 bases). Germline V lookup: CDR1 KGHSH, CDR2 LQKENI. V dropped 4 bases and J dropped 6 bases, with 9 bases sitting between them. This CDR3 has 13 amino acids. The CDR3: CASSRDTYEKLFF. The DNA for the CDR3 is TGTGCCAGCTCACGGGACACCTATGAAAAACTGTTTTTT.

The V gene is TRBV28, the J gene TRBJ1-1, with a tentative D call TRBD1 (6 bases). The CDR3 sequence is 14 residues long. Germline V lookup: CDR1 MDHEN, CDR2 SYDVKM. Deletions cut 6 bases from V and 7 bases from J, with 18 bases between. In DNA form, the CDR3 reads TGTGCCAGCAGCCATTCCGGGACACACTTTGAAGCTTTCTTT. Amino acids: CASSHSGTHFEAFF.

On this clone itself: In the same sample, other DNA sequences code for this CDR3. This chain joins TRBV5-1 and TRBJ2-7; possible D gene TRBD2, 5 bases. Trimming removed 0 bases at V and 0 bases at J, with 7 bases between. CDR1 and CDR2 from the germline V gene are SGHRS and YFSETQ. This CDR3 region has 14 residues. CDR3 amino acids: CASSLVAGSYEQYF. The CDR3 DNA reads TGCGCCAGCAGCTTGGTGGCGGGCTCCTACGAGCAGTACTTC. Variable domain in full (rest from reference TRBV5-1 and TRBJ2-7): KAGVTQTPRYLIKTRGQQVTLSCSPISGHRSVSWYQQTPGQGLQFLFEYFSETQRNKGNFPGRFSGRQFSNSRSEMNVSTLELGDSALYLCASSLVAGSYEQYFGPGTRLTVT.

The chain has TRBV29-1 and TRBJ2-2; 7 nucleotides agree with TRBD2. Germline-derived CDR1 and CDR2 are SQVTM and ANQGSEA. The CDR3 length is 16 residues. V lost 0 bases and J lost 1; bases outside the gene matches: 5. CDR3 bases: TGCAGCGTTGAAGACCAAGCGGGAAAGAACACCGGGGAGCTGTTTTTT. It is translated as CSVEDQAGKNTGELFF.